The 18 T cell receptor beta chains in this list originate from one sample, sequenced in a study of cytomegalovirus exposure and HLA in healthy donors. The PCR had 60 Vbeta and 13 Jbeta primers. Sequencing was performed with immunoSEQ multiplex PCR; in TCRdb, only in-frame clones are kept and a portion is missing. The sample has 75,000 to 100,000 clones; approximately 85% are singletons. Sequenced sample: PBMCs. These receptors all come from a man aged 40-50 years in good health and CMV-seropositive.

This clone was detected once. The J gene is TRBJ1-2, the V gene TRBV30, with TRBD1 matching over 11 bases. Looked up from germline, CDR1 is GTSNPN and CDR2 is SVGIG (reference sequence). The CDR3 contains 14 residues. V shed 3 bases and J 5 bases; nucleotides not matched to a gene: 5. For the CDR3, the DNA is TGTGCCTGGAGGGGACAGGGGGTTGGATATGGCTACACCTTC. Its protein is CAWRGQGVGYGYTF.

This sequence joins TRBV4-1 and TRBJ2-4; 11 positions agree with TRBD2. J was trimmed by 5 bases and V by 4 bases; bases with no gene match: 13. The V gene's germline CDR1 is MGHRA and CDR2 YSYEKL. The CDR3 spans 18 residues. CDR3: CASSRKGGLAVSENIQYF. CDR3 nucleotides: TGCGCCAGCAGCCGAAAGGGGGGACTAGCGGTTTCTGAAAACATTCAGTACTTC.

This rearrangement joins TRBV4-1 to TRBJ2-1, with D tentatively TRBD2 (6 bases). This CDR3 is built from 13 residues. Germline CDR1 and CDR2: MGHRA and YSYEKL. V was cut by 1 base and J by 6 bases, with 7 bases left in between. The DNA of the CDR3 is TGCGCCAGCAGCCAAGGACTAGTCAATGAGCAGTTCTTC. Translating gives CASSQGLVNEQFF.

The CDR3 region is CASSQEGYRVRDQETQYF. Here the CDR3 DNA reads TGCGCCAGCAGCCAAGAGGGCTACAGGGTCCGTGACCAAGAGACCCAGTACTTC. The chain combines TRBV4-1 with TRBJ2-5; the D gene is possibly TRBD1 (6 bases). This CDR3 is built from 18 residues. Germline V CDR1 and CDR2: MGHRA, YSYEKL. V was trimmed by 0 bases and J by 0 bases, leaving 17 bases between them.

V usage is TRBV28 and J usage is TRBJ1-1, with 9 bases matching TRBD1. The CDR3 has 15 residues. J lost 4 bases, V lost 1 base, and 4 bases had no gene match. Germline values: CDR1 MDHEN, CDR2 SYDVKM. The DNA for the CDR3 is TGTGCCAGCAGTTTATCGGGACAGGGTATCACTGAAGCTTTCTTT. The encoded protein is CASSLSGQGITEAFF.

This chain's CDR3 is CASMPSGSYEQYF. DNA for the CDR3: TGTGCCAGCATGCCTAGCGGCTCCTACGAGCAGTACTTC. The gene calls are TRBV5-4 and TRBJ2-7; TRBD2 matches at 7 bases. The CDR3 totals 13 residues. V lost 6 bases and J lost 0; bases outside the gene matches: 3. Germline CDR1 reads SGHNT; CDR2 reads YYREEE (reference sequence).

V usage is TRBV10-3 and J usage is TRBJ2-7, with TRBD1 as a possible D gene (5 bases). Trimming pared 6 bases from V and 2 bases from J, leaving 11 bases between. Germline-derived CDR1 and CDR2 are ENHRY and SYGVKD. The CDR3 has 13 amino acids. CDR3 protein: CAIRSTATYEQYF. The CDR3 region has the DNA TGTGCCATCAGATCGACAGCTACCTACGAGCAGTACTTC.

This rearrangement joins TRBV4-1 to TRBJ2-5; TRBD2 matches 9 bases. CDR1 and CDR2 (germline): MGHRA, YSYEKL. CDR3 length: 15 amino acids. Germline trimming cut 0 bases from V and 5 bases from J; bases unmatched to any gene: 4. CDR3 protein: CASSQDGSGGETQYF. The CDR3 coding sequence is TGCGCCAGCAGCCAAGATGGAAGCGGGGGGGAGACCCAGTACTTC.

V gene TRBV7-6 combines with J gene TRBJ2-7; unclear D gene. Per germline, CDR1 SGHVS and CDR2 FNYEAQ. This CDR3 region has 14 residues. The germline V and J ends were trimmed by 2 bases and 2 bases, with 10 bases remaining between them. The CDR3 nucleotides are TGTGCCAGCAGCTTATCGCAGGCCGCCTACGAGCAGTACTTC. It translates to CASSLSQAAYEQYF.

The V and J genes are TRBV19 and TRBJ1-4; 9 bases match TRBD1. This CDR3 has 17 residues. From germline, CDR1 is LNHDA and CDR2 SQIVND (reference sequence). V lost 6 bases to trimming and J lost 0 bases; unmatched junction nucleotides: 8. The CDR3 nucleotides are TGTGCCAGTAGCCCGACAGGGGGACACGCAACTAATGAAAAACTGTTTTTT. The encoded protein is CASSPTGGHATNEKLFF.

CDR3 sequence: CASSMGGGRQPQHF. CDR3 nucleotides: TGTGCCAGTAGTATGGGAGGGGGACGCCAGCCCCAGCATTTT. The chain employs TRBV19 and TRBJ1-5, with D possibly matching TRBD1 (6 bases). Trimming took off 3 bases at V and 7 bases at J, with 13 bases between the two ends. The CDR3 is made up of 14 amino acids. The germline V gene encodes CDR1 LNHDA and CDR2 SQIVND (reference sequence).

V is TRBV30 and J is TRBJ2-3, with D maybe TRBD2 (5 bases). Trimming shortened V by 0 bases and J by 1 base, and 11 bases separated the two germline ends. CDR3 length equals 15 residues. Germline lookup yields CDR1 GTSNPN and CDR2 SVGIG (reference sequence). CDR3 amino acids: CAWSVGVGGTDTQYF. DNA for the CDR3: TGTGCCTGGAGTGTAGGTGTCGGGGGCACAGATACGCAGTATTTT.

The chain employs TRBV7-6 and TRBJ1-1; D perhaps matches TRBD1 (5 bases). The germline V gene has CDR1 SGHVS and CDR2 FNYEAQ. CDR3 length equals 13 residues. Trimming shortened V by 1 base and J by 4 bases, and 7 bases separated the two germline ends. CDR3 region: CASSLGGGTEAFF. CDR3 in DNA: TGTGCCAGCAGCTTAGGGGGCGGCACTGAAGCTTTCTTT.

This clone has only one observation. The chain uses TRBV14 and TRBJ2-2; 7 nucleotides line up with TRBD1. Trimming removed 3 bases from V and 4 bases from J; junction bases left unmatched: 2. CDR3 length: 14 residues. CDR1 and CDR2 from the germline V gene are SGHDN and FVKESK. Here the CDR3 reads CASSHRGSTGELFF. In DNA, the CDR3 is TGTGCCAGCAGCCACAGGGGGAGCACCGGGGAGCTGTTTTTT. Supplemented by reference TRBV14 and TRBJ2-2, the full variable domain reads EAGVTQFPSHSVIEKGQTVTLRCDPISGHDNLYWYRRVMGKEIKFLLHFVKESKQDESGMPNNRFLAERTGGTYSTLKVQPAELEDSGVYFCASSHRGSTGELFFGEGSRLTVL.

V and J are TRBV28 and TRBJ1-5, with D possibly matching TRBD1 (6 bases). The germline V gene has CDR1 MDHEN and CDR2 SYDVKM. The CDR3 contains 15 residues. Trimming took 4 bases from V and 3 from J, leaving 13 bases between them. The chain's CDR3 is CASSSYGQFNQPQHF. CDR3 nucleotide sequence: TGTGCCAGCAGTTCGTACGGACAGTTCAATCAGCCCCAGCATTTT.

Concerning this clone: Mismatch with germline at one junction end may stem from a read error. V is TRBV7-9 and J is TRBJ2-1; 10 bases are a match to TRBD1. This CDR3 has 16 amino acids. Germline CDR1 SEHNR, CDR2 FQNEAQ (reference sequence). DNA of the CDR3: TGTTCCAGCAGTCCCCGGGGACAGGGGTCCTACAATGAGCAGTTCTTC. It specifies CSSSPRGQGSYNEQFF.

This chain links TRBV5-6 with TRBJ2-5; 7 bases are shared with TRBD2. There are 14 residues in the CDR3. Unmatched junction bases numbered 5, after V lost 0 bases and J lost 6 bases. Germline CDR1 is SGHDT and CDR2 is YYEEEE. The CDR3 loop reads CASSLATSLKTQYF. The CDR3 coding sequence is TGTGCCAGCAGCTTGGCGACTAGCTTAAAGACCCAGTACTTC.

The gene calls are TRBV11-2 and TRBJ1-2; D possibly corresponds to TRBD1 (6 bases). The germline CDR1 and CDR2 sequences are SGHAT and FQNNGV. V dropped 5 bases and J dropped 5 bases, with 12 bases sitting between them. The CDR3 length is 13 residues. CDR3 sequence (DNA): TGTGCCAGCAGCCCAGGGACATTTTATGGCTACACCTTC. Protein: CASSPGTFYGYTF.